This entry lists 21 T cell receptor beta chains sequenced from one sample in a study of CD8 T cells in Susac syndrome (dated by TCRdb to the late 2010s). The method was the immunoSEQ multiplex PCR assay. RNA was extracted with the RNeasy kit and 0.5 to 1 ug was reverse transcribed using random hexamers. TCRdb itself trimmed the public reads at Q25 with fastp, ran MiXCR and retained productive beta chains. Merged by CDR3 protein, the rows form single entries marked with the most common genes and DNA. A total of roughly 180,000 distinct CDR3 sequences appear in this sample, about 95% of them only once. The top ten constitute about 0.1% of the sample. The sequenced material came from CD4+ T cells from PBMCs. The receptors originated from a human donor in good health.

CDR3 sequence: CAWDALSPPMNTEAFF. The CDR3 DNA sequence: TGTGCCTGGGACGCCCTGAGCCCGCCAATGAACACTGAAGCTTTCTTT. The chain is built from TRBV30 and TRBJ1-1; D unresolved. The CDR3 consists of 16 residues. Germline CDR1 GTSNPN, CDR2 SVGIG (reference sequence). Trimming removed 5 bases from V and 0 bases from J, with 19 bases in between. The full variable domain, rest sourced from reference TRBV30 and TRBJ1-1, is SQTIHQWPATLVQPVGSPLSLECTVEGTSNPNLYWYRQAAGRGLQLLFYSVGIGQISSEVPQNLSASRPQDRQFILSSKKLLLSDSGFYLCAWDALSPPMNTEAFFGQGTRLTVV.

The chain is built from TRBV6-5 and TRBJ2-7; D perhaps matches TRBD2 (5 bases). CDR1 and CDR2 (germline): MNHEY, SVGAGI. The CDR3 has 16 residues. Trimming stripped 4 bases from V and 6 bases from J, with 22 bases between. The CDR3 sequence is CASSLFAPLGSAEQYF. In nucleotides, the CDR3 is TGTGCCAGCAGTTTGTTTGCCCCCCTAGGGAGTGCCGAGCAGTACTTC.

This chain uses TRBV15 with TRBJ2-3; D call uncertain. The CDR3 is 13 amino acids. Germline V gene sequence: CDR1 LNHNV, CDR2 YYDKDF (reference sequence). V lost 2 bases to trimming and J lost 5 bases, with 8 bases between them. CDR3 nucleotide sequence: TGTGCCACCAGCAGAACTCTTGAAGATACGCAGTATTTT. Translated, it gives CATSRTLEDTQYF.

This chain connects TRBV18 to TRBJ2-7; 7 bases match TRBD1. J lost 5 bases, V lost 2 bases, and 6 bases had no gene match. The length of the CDR3 is 14 residues. Germline V CDR1 and CDR2: KGHSH, LQKENI. Here the CDR3 DNA reads TGTGCCAGCTCACCAGGAACAGGGGACCACGAGCAGTACTTC. It translates to CASSPGTGDHEQYF.

CDR3: CATSEVRGRPSADTQYF. Here the CDR3 DNA reads TGTGCCACCAGTGAAGTCAGGGGACGCCCGTCCGCAGATACGCAGTATTTT. The chain is built from TRBV24-1 and TRBJ2-3, with a possible D match to TRBD1 (6 bases). V was trimmed by 4 bases and J by 4 bases, leaving 20 bases between them. The CDR3 is 17 amino acids. The germline gives CDR1 KGHDR, CDR2 SFDVKD.

The gene calls are TRBV7-9 and TRBJ1-2, with D possibly matching TRBD1 (6 bases). The CDR3 consists of 15 residues. In germline, CDR1 is SEHNR, CDR2 FQNEAQ (reference sequence). V was shortened by 6 bases and J by 2 bases, with 16 bases between the two germline ends. CDR3: CASRVAAGGNYGYTF. The CDR3 bases are TGTGCCAGCAGGGTAGCGGCCGGGGGCAACTATGGCTACACCTTC. Filled out from reference TRBV7-9 and TRBJ1-2, the complete variable domain reads DTGVSQNPRHKITKRGQNVTFRCDPISEHNRLYWYRQTLGQGPEFLTYFQNEAQLEKSRLLSDRFSAERPKGSFSTLEIQRTEQGDSAMYLCASRVAAGGNYGYTFGSGTRLTVV.

The V call is TRBV23-1, the J call TRBJ2-1; 13 positions match TRBD2. TRBV23-1 has ORF status, its function being uncertain. V was clipped by 8 bases and J by 4 bases; unmatched bases: 5. This CDR3 comprises 15 residues. CDR3 amino acids: CASGKTSGRYNEQFF. CDR3 DNA: TGCGCCAGCGGAAAGACTAGCGGGAGGTACAATGAGCAGTTCTTC.

This clonotype appeared once. The chain combines TRBV7-9 with TRBJ2-3, with TRBD1 identical over 7 bases. The germline V gene encodes CDR1 SEHNR and CDR2 FQNEAQ (reference sequence). CDR3 length: 15 residues. V dropped 5 bases and J dropped 1; count of bases not matched to a gene: 6. CDR3 DNA: TGTGCCAGCAGCCCACAGGGGATGGGCACAGATACGCAGTATTTT. This gives the protein CASSPQGMGTDTQYF.

The rearrangement links TRBV30 to TRBJ2-1; TRBD2 might be the D (5 bases). The CDR3 consists of 11 residues. The germline CDR1 and CDR2 sequences are GTSNPN and SVGIG (reference sequence). The V gene lost 5 bases and the J gene lost 7 bases, with 9 bases spanning the gap. Written as DNA, the CDR3 is TGTGCCTGGGAGGGATGGAATGAGCAGTTCTTC. It specifies CAWEGWNEQFF. Full variable domain (rest looked up from reference TRBV30 and TRBJ2-1): SQTIHQWPATLVQPVGSPLSLECTVEGTSNPNLYWYRQAAGRGLQLLFYSVGIGQISSEVPQNLSASRPQDRQFILSSKKLLLSDSGFYLCAWEGWNEQFFGPGTRLTVL.

This chain connects TRBV14 to TRBJ2-1; D is undetermined. Germline CDR1 and CDR2: SGHDN and FVKESK. CDR3 length: 14 amino acids. The ends were cut back, 2 bases at V and 10 bases at J, with 15 bases in the middle. CDR3: CASSQTTVTGEQFF. The CDR3 bases are TGTGCCAGCAGCCAAACAACTGTGACGGGCGAGCAGTTCTTC. Filled out from reference TRBV14 and TRBJ2-1, the complete variable domain reads EAGVTQFPSHSVIEKGQTVTLRCDPISGHDNLYWYRRVMGKEIKFLLHFVKESKQDESGMPNNRFLAERTGGTYSTLKVQPAELEDSGVYFCASSQTTVTGEQFFGPGTRLTVL.

V usage is TRBV9 and J usage is TRBJ1-1, with D possibly being TRBD1 (5 bases). Trimming pared 0 bases from V and 11 bases from J, leaving 14 bases between. This CDR3 spans 13 amino acids. Looked up from germline, CDR1 is SGDLS and CDR2 is YYNGEE. Written as DNA, the CDR3 is TGTGCCAGCAGCGTAGAGAGGGGCGACGAGGCTTTCTTT. Its protein product is CASSVERGDEAFF.

The chain couples TRBV5-1 to TRBJ2-7; D not certain. Per the germline V gene, CDR1 is SGHRS and CDR2 is YFSETQ. Trimming took off 0 bases at V and 2 bases at J, with 9 bases between the two ends. The CDR3 extends over 14 amino acids. The CDR3 nucleotides are TGCGCCAGCAGCTTGGAAACCGGCGCCTACGAGCAGTACTTC. Translating it yields CASSLETGAYEQYF.

This CDR3 is CSARDTGRSTDTQYF. The CDR3 DNA follows: TGCAGTGCTAGAGATACGGGGCGGAGCACAGATACGCAGTATTTT. This chain links TRBV20-1 with TRBJ2-3; either TRBD1 or TRBD2 may fit D (5 bases each). The CDR3 has 15 residues. Germline CDR1 reads DFQATT; CDR2 reads SNEGSKA (reference sequence). The V and J ends lost 0 bases and 0 bases respectively, with 10 bases between them.

This chain uses TRBV7-2 with TRBJ2-7; 7 positions match TRBD2. CDR3 length: 13 amino acids. Germline CDR1 is SGHTA and CDR2 is FQGNSA. The J segment lost 6 bases and the V segment lost 3 bases, leaving 5 bases of the junction unmatched. CDR3 residues: CASSLPLASEQYF. The CDR3 DNA follows: TGTGCCAGCAGCTTGCCACTAGCGAGCGAGCAGTACTTC. Using reference TRBV7-2 and TRBJ2-7 for the parts outside the CDR3, the full variable domain is GAGVSQSPSNKVTEKGKDVELRCDPISGHTALYWYRQSLGQGLEFLIYFQGNSAPDKSGLPSDRFSAERTGGSVSTLTIQRTQQEDSAVYLCASSLPLASEQYFGPGTRLTVT.

The V call is TRBV6-2 or TRBV6-3, the J call TRBJ1-2; D is undetermined. V was cut by 2 bases and J by 4 bases, with 11 bases left in between. The length of the CDR3 is 14 residues. The germline V gene encodes CDR1 MNHEY and CDR2 SVGEGT. CDR3 DNA sequence: TGTGCCAGCAGTTACCCTCAGCGAACCTATGGCTACACCTTC. Translated, it gives CASSYPQRTYGYTF.

The CDR3 sequence is CASSMIHRGWDQPQHF. CDR3 sequence (DNA): TGTGCCAGTAGTATGATCCACAGGGGATGGGATCAGCCCCAGCATTTT. This chain joins TRBV19 and TRBJ1-5, with 7 positions matching TRBD1. The CDR3 sequence is 16 residues long. Trimming at V came to 3 bases and at J to 5 bases, leaving 10 bases not matched to a gene. Germline V gene lookup returns CDR1 LNHDA and CDR2 SQIVND (reference sequence). Combining the CDR3 with reference TRBV19 and TRBJ1-5 gives the whole variable domain DGGITQSPKYLFRKEGQNVTLSCEQNLNHDAMYWYRQDPGQGLRLIYYSQIVNDFQKGDIAEGYSVSREKKESFPLTVTSAQKNPTAFYLCASSMIHRGWDQPQHFGDGTRLSIL.

V gene TRBV18 combines with J gene TRBJ2-1; 7 bases are shared with TRBD1. Losses at the gene ends were 4 bases for V and 5 bases for J; bases not matched to a gene: 2. The CDR3 is 13 residues long. Germline V gene sequence: CDR1 KGHSH, CDR2 LQKENI. The CDR3 DNA sequence: TGTGCCAGCTCACACGACAGGGACAATGAGCAGTTCTTC. Its protein product is CASSHDRDNEQFF.

The table lists this clonotype with a count of one. The CDR3, as DNA: TGTGCCAGCAGCTCCCCGGGTAGCGGGACGAACAATGAGCAGTTCTTC. It yields the protein CASSSPGSGTNNEQFF. The genes are TRBV7-9 and TRBJ2-1, with 8 bases identical to TRBD2. The junction had 10 bases not matched to a gene; V was cut back by 4 bases and J by 5 bases. Per germline, CDR1 SEHNR and CDR2 FQNEAQ (reference sequence). The CDR3 contains 16 residues.

This sequence joins TRBV5-1 and TRBJ2-5; 7 bases map to TRBD2. With 7 bases clipped from V and 2 bases from J, the junction kept 8 bases outside the gene matches. The CDR3 extends over 14 amino acids. Germline CDR1 and CDR2: SGHRS and YFSETQ. CDR3 loop: CASAREVPQETQYF. The CDR3 DNA reads TGCGCCAGCGCACGGGAGGTTCCACAAGAGACCCAGTACTTC.

V usage is TRBV20-1 and J usage is TRBJ2-1, with 11 nucleotides matching TRBD2. V dropped 4 bases and J dropped 13; count of bases not matched to a gene: 6. CDR1 and CDR2 from the germline V gene are DFQATT and SNEGSKA (reference sequence). This CDR3 contains 12 residues. The CDR3 loop reads CSATLAGGPQFF. The CDR3 coding sequence is TGCAGTGCTACTTTAGCGGGAGGGCCCCAGTTCTTC.

Written as DNA, the CDR3 is TGTGCCAGCAGTTACTCGATGTCTAGCGGGAACTCCTACAATGAGCAGTTCTTC. Protein product: CASSYSMSSGNSYNEQFF. The chain employs TRBV6-5 and TRBJ2-1, with TRBD2 matching 9 bases. The ends lost 0 bases at V and 0 bases at J; junction bases unmatched: 6. The CDR3 is made up of 18 amino acids. Germline-derived CDR1 and CDR2 are MNHEY and SVGAGI.